This T cell receptor (beta chain) was obtained from a study of shared clonotypes between healthy human individuals. Sequencing used immunoSEQ multiplex PCR; TCRdb keeps in-frame clones, though not all of them. The sample records roughly 2.5 million clones, 85% to 95% being singletons. This CDR3 region has 19 residues. The V gene's germline CDR1 is SEHNR and CDR2 FQNEAQ (reference sequence). Trimming cost V 1 base and J 0 bases, with 16 bases left between them. This chain uses TRBV7-9 with TRBJ2-6; D is undetermined. The sample consisted of naive CD4+ T cells sorted from blood. Regarding subset: CD45RA+ positively selected. The source is a man younger than 35 in good health. This chain's CDR3 is CASSLVSAGYSSGANVLTF. The CDR3 DNA sequence: TGTGCCAGCAGCTTAGTTTCGGCCGGGTATAGCTCTGGGGCCAACGTCCTGACTTTC.